This TCR beta chain was captured by sequencing in a study of blood T cell repertoires in COVID-19. Overall study: Researchers got acute and convalescent COVID-19 samples from the United States, Italy and Spain. The cDNA or gDNA used as material had been derived from T cells, B-cell-depleted T cells, or PBMCs.

The CDR3 is made up of 14 amino acids. Per germline, CDR1 SGHNT and CDR2 YYREEE (reference sequence). With 5 bases removed from V and 4 bases from J, the gap between germline ends came to 13 bases. In the source study's methods: Estimates of nucleated cell counts were drawn from the amplification of reference gene primers. Assay used: immunoSEQ multiplex PCR; TCRdb lists only in-frame clones, some missing. From that table come the V and J calls and clone size; the DNA was used to work out D and trimming. The sample lists approximately 280,000 clones, 90% occurring once. Followed longitudinally, the Seattle patients had been enrolled during active infection.

This chain links TRBV5-4 with TRBJ2-1, with D possibly being TRBD2 (6 bases). The sample taken for sequencing was peripheral blood. This TCR came from a woman in her thirties with COVID-19, enrolled during active disease. This CDR3 is CASRGGLDYNEQFF. The CDR3 DNA is TGTGCCAGCAGGGGAGGCCTAGATTACAATGAGCAGTTCTTC.